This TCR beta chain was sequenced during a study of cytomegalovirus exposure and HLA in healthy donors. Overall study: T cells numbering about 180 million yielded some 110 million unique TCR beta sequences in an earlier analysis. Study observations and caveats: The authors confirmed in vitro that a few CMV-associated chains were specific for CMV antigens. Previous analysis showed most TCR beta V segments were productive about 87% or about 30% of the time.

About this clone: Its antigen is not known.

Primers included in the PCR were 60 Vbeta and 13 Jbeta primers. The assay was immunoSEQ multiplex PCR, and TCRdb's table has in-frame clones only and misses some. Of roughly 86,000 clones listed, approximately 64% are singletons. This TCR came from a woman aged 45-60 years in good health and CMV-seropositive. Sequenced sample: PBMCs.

CDR3: CASSVQGGQYNEQFF. The CDR3 DNA is TGTGCCAGTAGTGTGCAGGGAGGCCAATACAATGAGCAGTTCTTC. The chain uses TRBV19 and TRBJ2-1; tentative D call: TRBD2 (6 bases). The V end was cut by 5 bases, the J end by 4 bases, with 15 bases between. The CDR3 loop spans 15 amino acids. CDR1 is LNHDA, CDR2 SQIVND, per germline (reference sequence).